Sequencing of this T cell receptor (beta chain) was carried out in a study of CD8+ T cells in alopecia areata. With 4 bases clipped from V and 2 bases from J, the junction kept 2 bases outside the gene matches. The germline CDR1 and CDR2 sequences are SGHDT and YYEEEE. This CDR3 has 13 amino acids. Study-wide points: Affected scalp, especially in alopecia totalis/universalis, had a higher clonality than normal scalp did.

Points on this clone: The target antigen is unknown.

Once RNA had been extracted, it was reverse transcribed into cDNA to act as the sequencing template. TCRdb keeps only in-frame clones here, not all; method: immunoSEQ multiplex PCR. The table records more than 200,000 clones, under 70% of them present only once. The receptor was isolated from a human donor with alopecia areata. This specimen consisted of CD4+ T cells sorted from blood, obtained at week 0. V is TRBV5-6 and J is TRBJ2-5; 7 bases align to TRBD1. CDR3 nucleotides: TGTGCCAGCAGCCGGGACAGACAAGAGACCCAGTACTTC. This sequence encodes CASSRDRQETQYF. The entire variable domain, with the rest obtained from reference TRBV5-6 and TRBJ2-5, is as follows: DAGVTQSPTHLIKTRGQQVTLRCSPKSGHDTVSWYQQALGQGPQFIFQYYEEEERQRGNFPDRFSGHQFPNYSSELNVNALLLGDSALYLCASSRDRQETQYFGPGTRLLVL.